This TCR beta chain comes out of a study of blood T cell repertoires in COVID-19. At the level of the study: The study drew acute and convalescent COVID-19 samples from the United States, Italy and Spain. Sources were T cells, B-cell-depleted T cells, or PBMCs; the material itself was cDNA or gDNA.

Enrolment of Seattle patients took place during active infection, and they were followed longitudinally. This CDR3 spans 13 amino acids. Trimming pared 6 bases from V and 4 bases from J, leaving 13 bases between. As originally analysed: Reference gene primer amplification yielded estimated nucleated cell counts. Measured with immunoSEQ multiplex PCR; TCRdb has only the in-frame clones, and not every one. The V and J calls and clone size are taken from that table; D and trimming were inferred from the DNA. The table has some 130,000 clones, around 89% seen once. The sequenced material came from peripheral blood. The source of this sequence is a man aged 60-69 years with COVID-19, enrolled during active disease. V is TRBV12-3 or TRBV12-4 and J is TRBJ2-7, with D possibly being TRBD1 (6 bases). This CDR3 reads CASSLQGMYEQYF. The CDR3, as DNA: TGTGCCAGCAGCTTACAGGGTATGTACGAGCAGTACTTC.